This entry lists 26 T cell receptor beta chains sequenced from one sample in a study of blood T cell repertoires in COVID-19. Some clones are missing from TCRdb's copy, which holds only in-frame ones; the method was immunoSEQ multiplex PCR. The sample includes approximately 100,000 clones, roughly two thirds of them seen just once. The sample consisted of peripheral blood. Receptors were obtained from a man older than 75 with acute or convalescent COVID-19.

The CDR3 protein is CASSLRSDTIYF. Here the CDR3 DNA reads TGTGCCAGCAGCTTGCGGTCCGACACCATATATTTT. The chain combines TRBV5-6 with TRBJ1-3; D remains unclear. Trimming removed 1 base from V and 8 bases from J, with 7 bases in between. The CDR3 extends over 12 amino acids. Germline V CDR1 and CDR2: SGHDT, YYEEEE.

The chain links TRBV18 to TRBJ2-7; possibly TRBD2 for D (6 bases). The germline CDR1 and CDR2 sequences are KGHSH and LQKENI. The CDR3 is 14 amino acids. With 4 bases removed from V and 2 bases from J, the gap between germline ends came to 12 bases. The CDR3 DNA follows: TGTGCCAGCTCACTAGGGACTGGAACCTACGAGCAGTACTTC. The encoded protein is CASSLGTGTYEQYF.

V usage is TRBV9 and J usage is TRBJ2-1; 9 positions match TRBD1. Germline-derived CDR1 and CDR2 are SGDLS and YYNGEE. The ends lost 7 bases at V and 0 bases at J; junction bases unmatched: 8. The CDR3 sequence is 16 residues long. CDR3 sequence: CASSSGTGSSYNEQFF. The CDR3 nucleotides are TGTGCCAGCTCCTCCGGGACAGGGAGCTCCTACAATGAGCAGTTCTTC.

The V and J genes are TRBV7-9 and TRBJ1-4; no firm D call. The CDR3 has 13 residues. V lost 2 bases and J lost 3, with 4 bases in between. Per the germline V gene, CDR1 is SEHNR and CDR2 is FQNEAQ (reference sequence). The CDR3 reads CASSLPPNEKLFF. CDR3 in DNA: TGTGCCAGCAGCTTACCTCCTAATGAAAAACTGTTTTTT.

The J gene is TRBJ1-1, the V gene TRBV2, with 7 bases that match TRBD1. After removal of 8 bases from V and 10 bases from J, the junction contained 4 bases not matched to a gene. Germline V gene lookup returns CDR1 SNHLY and CDR2 FYNNEI. The CDR3 extends over 10 amino acids. The CDR3 DNA reads TGTGCCAGCGGGACAGCTGGAGCTTTCTTT. This gives the protein CASGTAGAFF.

This chain joins TRBV2 and TRBJ2-1, with 10 bases identical to TRBD2. The CDR3 totals 13 residues. J gave up 11 bases and V 6 bases, and 7 bases lay outside the gene matches. Germline values: CDR1 SNHLY, CDR2 FYNNEI. CDR3 residues: CASRPFSGGQQFF. CDR3 nucleotides: TGTGCCAGCAGGCCATTTAGCGGGGGGCAGCAGTTCTTC.

This clone was seen only a few times. The CDR3 bases are TGTGCCAGCTCACTAACAGGGACTAACTATGGCTACACCTTC. Protein sequence: CASSLTGTNYGYTF. V usage is TRBV18 and J usage is TRBJ1-2; D is perhaps TRBD1 (6 bases). Germline CDR1 and CDR2: KGHSH and LQKENI. This CDR3 spans 14 amino acids. V shed 4 bases and J shed 0 bases, with 9 bases lying between them.

The gene calls are TRBV6-2 or TRBV6-3 and TRBJ2-3, with 11 bases identical to TRBD2. Per germline, CDR1 MNHEY and CDR2 SVGEGT. There are 16 residues in the CDR3. The V segment lost 5 bases and the J segment 6 bases; nucleotides outside the gene matches: 10. The CDR3 nucleotides read TGTGCCAGCAGTCCACGTAGCGGGGGGGGGCCCGATACGCAGTATTTT. Translation gives CASSPRSGGGPDTQYF.

The genes are TRBV7-3 and TRBJ2-5; TRBD2 might be the D (6 bases). Germline V gives CDR1 SGHTA, CDR2 FQGTGA. Trimming took off 5 bases at V and 5 bases at J, with 15 bases between the two ends. This CDR3 region has 14 residues. The CDR3 DNA sequence: TGTGCCAGCAGCCGAGGGATGAGCGGGGAGACCCAGTACTTC. Translation: CASSRGMSGETQYF.

This clone was detected only a few times. This chain uses TRBV7-9 with TRBJ2-3, with 13 bases that match TRBD2. This CDR3 is 16 amino acids long. V shed 5 bases and J 4 bases; nucleotides not matched to a gene: 6. Germline values: CDR1 SEHNR, CDR2 FQNEAQ (reference sequence). The CDR3: CASSPTGLAGADTQYF. In nucleotides, the CDR3 is TGTGCCAGCAGCCCAACCGGACTAGCGGGAGCAGATACGCAGTATTTT.

This clone was observed a single time. The J gene is TRBJ1-2, the V gene TRBV29-1; D may be TRBD1 (5 bases). Trimming took off 6 bases at V and 6 bases at J, with 17 bases between the two ends. CDR1 and CDR2 from the germline V gene are SQVTM and ANQGSEA. The CDR3 runs 13 residues. The CDR3 bases are TGCAGCGTCCTTAGGGGCAGTAGGGATGGCTACACCTTC. Its translation is CSVLRGSRDGYTF.

In its sample, this clone was seen a few times. This sequence joins TRBV28 and TRBJ1-4, with TRBD1 as a possible D gene (5 bases). CDR1 and CDR2 from the germline V gene are MDHEN and SYDVKM. The V end lost 4 bases, the J end lost 8 bases, and 17 bases lay between the germline ends. The CDR3 is 15 amino acids. The CDR3, as DNA: TGTGCCAGCAGTTCCCCGCCCGGGGGTCGGGAAAAACTGTTTTTT. This encodes CASSSPPGGREKLFF.

The chain carries TRBV7-3 and TRBJ2-7; 11 bases agree with TRBD1. V lost 4 bases to trimming and J lost 6 bases; unmatched junction nucleotides: 2. The length of the CDR3 is 13 residues. Germline V gene lookup returns CDR1 SGHTA and CDR2 FQGTGA. DNA of the CDR3: TGTGCCAGCAGCTCCGGGACAGGGGGCGAGCAGTACTTC. It encodes CASSSGTGGEQYF.

The chain carries TRBV6-5 and TRBJ2-3; no reliable D call. The CDR3 has 13 amino acids. The germline V and J ends were trimmed by 0 bases and 4 bases, with 5 bases remaining between them. The germline V gene has CDR1 MNHEY and CDR2 SVGAGI. The CDR3, as DNA: TGTGCCAGCAGTTACTCGACATCAGATACGCAGTATTTT. This encodes CASSYSTSDTQYF.

The CDR3 coding sequence is TGTGCCAGCTCACTGCCGGGACTAGGGGGCAATGAGCAGTTCTTC. Protein sequence: CASSLPGLGGNEQFF. The J gene is TRBJ2-1, the V gene TRBV18; 8 bases agree with TRBD2. The CDR3 is made up of 15 amino acids. The J segment lost 6 bases and the V segment lost 4 bases, leaving 8 bases of the junction unmatched. CDR1 is KGHSH and CDR2 is LQKENI in the germline V gene.

V usage is TRBV6-5 and J usage is TRBJ1-1, with D hard to call. Germline V gene data show CDR1 as MNHEY and CDR2 as SVGAGI. The CDR3 covers 16 residues. V was cut by 0 bases and J by 0 bases, with 11 bases left in between. This CDR3 reads CASSYSMASLNTEAFF. In DNA, the CDR3 is TGTGCCAGCAGTTACTCGATGGCCAGTCTGAACACTGAAGCTTTCTTT.

The rearrangement joins TRBV7-2 to TRBJ2-7, with TRBD1 as a possible D gene (6 bases). This CDR3 comprises 15 residues. V lost 1 base and J 4 bases, leaving 14 bases between the germline ends. Germline lookup yields CDR1 SGHTA and CDR2 FQGNSA. The CDR3 is CASSLGVGRGYEQYF. The CDR3, as DNA: TGTGCCAGCAGCTTAGGGGTTGGCAGGGGTTACGAGCAGTACTTC.

This chain joins TRBV28 and TRBJ2-4, with D possibly being TRBD1 (5 bases). V shed 2 bases and J shed 2 bases, with 7 bases lying between them. This CDR3 spans 14 amino acids. Germline V gene data show CDR1 as MDHEN and CDR2 as SYDVKM. The CDR3 sequence is CASSLAGSKNIQYF. The CDR3 nucleotides read TGTGCCAGCAGTTTAGCAGGGTCCAAAAACATTCAGTACTTC.

The chain employs TRBV9 and TRBJ2-1, with D perhaps matching TRBD2 (6 bases). CDR1 and CDR2 (germline): SGDLS, YYNGEE. V shed 4 bases and J shed 0 bases, with 11 bases lying between them. CDR3 length: 15 amino acids. Here the CDR3 DNA reads TGTGCCAGCAGCATAAGCGGGCCCTCCTACAATGAGCAGTTCTTC. Residues: CASSISGPSYNEQFF.

The CDR3 spells CASFNGLAVYNEQFF. The CDR3 DNA reads TGTGCCAGCTTCAACGGACTAGCGGTGTACAATGAGCAGTTCTTC. The V gene is TRBV27, the J gene TRBJ2-1, with 10 bases identical to TRBD2. CDR1 is MNHEY and CDR2 is SMNVEV in the germline V gene (reference sequence). Trimming took 8 bases from V and 4 from J; bases not matched to a gene: 8. The CDR3 is 15 amino acids.

This chain uses TRBV29-1 with TRBJ1-3, with D possibly being TRBD1 (5 bases). CDR3 length: 12 residues. The V gene lost 6 bases and the J gene lost 2 bases, with 8 bases spanning the gap. Germline CDR1 and CDR2: SQVTM and ANQGSEA. The CDR3 DNA is TGCAGCGTACGGACAACTGGAAACACCATATATTTT. Translating it yields CSVRTTGNTIYF.

This clone has more than one count but fewer than ten. This chain connects TRBV9 to TRBJ2-5; TRBD1 matches at 10 bases. Germline V gene lookup returns CDR1 SGDLS and CDR2 YYNGEE. Losses at the gene ends were 2 bases for V and 2 bases for J; bases not matched to a gene: 3. The CDR3 consists of 15 residues. CDR3: CASSVGQGTQETQYF. CDR3 DNA: TGTGCCAGCAGCGTGGGACAGGGGACTCAAGAGACCCAGTACTTC.

This rearrangement joins TRBV27 to TRBJ2-7, with TRBD1 matching over 11 bases. The V and J ends lost 5 bases and 3 bases, in that order; junction bases with no gene match: 0. The CDR3 is 13 residues long. In germline, CDR1 is MNHEY, CDR2 SMNVEV (reference sequence). CDR3 DNA: TGTGCCAGCAGTGGGACAGGGGGCTACGAGCAGTACTTC. It codes for CASSGTGGYEQYF.

This clone appeared a few times. The J gene is TRBJ1-5, the V gene TRBV19, with D maybe TRBD1 (5 bases). Trimming shortened V by 5 bases and J by 4 bases, and 12 bases separated the two germline ends. This CDR3 is built from 14 residues. CDR1 and CDR2 (germline): LNHDA, SQIVND (reference sequence). The CDR3 sequence: CASSEDRGNQPQHF. The CDR3 bases are TGTGCCAGTAGTGAGGACCGGGGGAATCAGCCCCAGCATTTT.

The chain has TRBV29-1 and TRBJ2-5, with D possibly TRBD1 on 6 matching bases. The germline V gene encodes CDR1 SQVTM and CDR2 ANQGSEA. V lost 6 bases, J lost 5 bases, and 13 bases lay in between. The length of the CDR3 is 12 residues. Here the CDR3 reads CSVNRASETQYF. DNA of the CDR3: TGCAGCGTAAACAGGGCGTCGGAGACCCAGTACTTC.

The genes are TRBV27 and TRBJ1-1; D is unresolved. This CDR3 is built from 14 residues. Trimming removed 2 bases from V and 1 base from J, with 8 bases in between. CDR1 and CDR2 from the germline V gene are MNHEY and SMNVEV (reference sequence). CDR3 region: CASSLGRQNTEAFF. CDR3 DNA: TGTGCCAGCAGTTTAGGCAGGCAGAACACTGAAGCTTTCTTT.